Below, one TCR beta chain is given with its context. The source of the sample is a study of blood T cell repertoires in COVID-19. Overall study: Both acute and convalescent COVID-19 samples were obtained from the United States, Italy and Spain. Sources were T cells, B-cell-depleted T cells, or PBMCs; the material itself was cDNA or gDNA.

Authors' data handling: Reference gene primer amplification yielded estimated nucleated cell counts. The table came from immunoSEQ multiplex PCR; TCRdb's copy has only in-frame clones and leaves some out. From that table come the V and J calls and clone size; the DNA was used to work out D and trimming. The data contain under 300,000 clones, nearly 90% of them singletons. The CDR3 has 15 amino acids. V was pared by 0 bases and J by 1 base, with 2 bases of the junction left unmatched. Germline CDR1 SGHTS, CDR2 YDEGEE. This chain connects TRBV5-8 to TRBJ2-5; TRBD1 matches at 8 bases. Sequencing was done on a sample of peripheral blood. This sequence was found in a woman between 40 and 50 years old who had recovered from COVID-19. This CDR3 reads CASSLGTGIQETQYF. The DNA of the CDR3 is TGTGCCAGCAGCTTGGGGACAGGGATCCAAGAGACCCAGTACTTC.